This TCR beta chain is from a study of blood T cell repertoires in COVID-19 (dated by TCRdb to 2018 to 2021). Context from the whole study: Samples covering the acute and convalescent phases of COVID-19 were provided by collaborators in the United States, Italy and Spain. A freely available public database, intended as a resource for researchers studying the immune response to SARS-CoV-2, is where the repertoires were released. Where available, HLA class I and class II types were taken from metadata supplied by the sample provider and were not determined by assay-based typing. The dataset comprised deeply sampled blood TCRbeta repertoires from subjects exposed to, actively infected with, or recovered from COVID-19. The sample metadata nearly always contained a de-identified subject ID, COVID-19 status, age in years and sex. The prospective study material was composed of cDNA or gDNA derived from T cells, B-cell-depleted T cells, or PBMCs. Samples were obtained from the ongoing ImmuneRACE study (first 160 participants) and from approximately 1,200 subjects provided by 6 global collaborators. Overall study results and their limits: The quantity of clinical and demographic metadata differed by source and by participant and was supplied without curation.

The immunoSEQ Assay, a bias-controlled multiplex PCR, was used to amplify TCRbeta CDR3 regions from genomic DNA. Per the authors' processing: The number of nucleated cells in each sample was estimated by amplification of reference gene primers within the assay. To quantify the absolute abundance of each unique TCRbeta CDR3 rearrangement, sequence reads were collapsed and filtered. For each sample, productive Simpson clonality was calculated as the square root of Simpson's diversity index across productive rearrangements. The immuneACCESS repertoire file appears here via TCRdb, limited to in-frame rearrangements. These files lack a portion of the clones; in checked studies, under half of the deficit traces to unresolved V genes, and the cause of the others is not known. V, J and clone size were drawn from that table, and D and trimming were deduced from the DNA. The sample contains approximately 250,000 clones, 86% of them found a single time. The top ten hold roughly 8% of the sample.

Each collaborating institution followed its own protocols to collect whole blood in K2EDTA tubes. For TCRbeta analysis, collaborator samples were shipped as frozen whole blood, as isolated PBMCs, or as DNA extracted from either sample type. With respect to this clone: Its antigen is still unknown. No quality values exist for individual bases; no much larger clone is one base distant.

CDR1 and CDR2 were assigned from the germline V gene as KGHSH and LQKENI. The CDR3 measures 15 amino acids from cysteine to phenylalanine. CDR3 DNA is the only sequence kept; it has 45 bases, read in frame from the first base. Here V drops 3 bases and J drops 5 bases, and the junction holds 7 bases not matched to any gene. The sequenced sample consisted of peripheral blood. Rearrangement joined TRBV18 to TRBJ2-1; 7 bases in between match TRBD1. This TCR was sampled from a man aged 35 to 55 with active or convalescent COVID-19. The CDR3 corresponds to CASSPLDTGDNEQFF. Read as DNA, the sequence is TGTGCCAGCTCACCGCTCGATACAGGGGACAATGAGCAGTTCTTC.